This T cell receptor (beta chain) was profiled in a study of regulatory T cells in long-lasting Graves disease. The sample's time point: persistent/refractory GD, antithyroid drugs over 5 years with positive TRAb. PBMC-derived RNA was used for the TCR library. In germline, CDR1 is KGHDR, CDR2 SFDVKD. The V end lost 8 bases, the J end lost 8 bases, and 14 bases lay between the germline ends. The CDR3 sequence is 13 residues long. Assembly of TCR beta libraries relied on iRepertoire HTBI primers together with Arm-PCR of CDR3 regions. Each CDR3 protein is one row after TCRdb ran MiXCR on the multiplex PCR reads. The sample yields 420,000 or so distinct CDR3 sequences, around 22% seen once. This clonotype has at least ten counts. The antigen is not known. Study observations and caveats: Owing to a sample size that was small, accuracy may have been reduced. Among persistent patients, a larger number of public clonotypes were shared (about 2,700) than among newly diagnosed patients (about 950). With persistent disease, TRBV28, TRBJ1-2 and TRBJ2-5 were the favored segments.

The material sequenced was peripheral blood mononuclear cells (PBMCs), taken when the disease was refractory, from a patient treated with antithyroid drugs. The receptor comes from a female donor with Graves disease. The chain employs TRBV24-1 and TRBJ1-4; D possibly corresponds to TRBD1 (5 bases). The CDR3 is CATKQGIGEKLFF. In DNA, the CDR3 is TGTGCCACCAAGCAGGGTATAGGAGAAAAACTGTTTTTT.